This passage covers 10 T cell receptor beta chains from one sample sequenced in a study of T-cell memory formation after mild COVID-19. TCRdb analysed the 5' RACE reads with MiXCR anew, one entry per CDR3 protein. The sample yields 560,000 or so distinct CDR3 sequences, around a sixth seen once. The source material was PBMCs or a T cell subset sorted from them (not recorded which). All receptors derive from an adult woman who had mild COVID-19 (a few samples of this study predate the infection). Cell type and time point are not known.

The J gene is TRBJ2-1, the V gene TRBV7-2; possibly TRBD1 for D (6 bases). CDR1 SGHTA and CDR2 FQGNSA come from the germline V gene. V lost 2 bases and J 0 bases, leaving 8 bases between the germline ends. CDR3 length: 15 residues. The CDR3 DNA is TGTGCCAGCAGCTTAACGGACAGCTCCTACAATGAGCAGTTCTTC. Amino acids: CASSLTDSSYNEQFF.

This clonotype has only a few counts. V and J are TRBV7-9 and TRBJ2-2; D may be TRBD2 (6 bases). Germline V CDR1 and CDR2: SEHNR, FQNEAQ (reference sequence). Trimming cost V 0 bases and J 3 bases, with 17 bases left between them. CDR3 size: 18 residues. The CDR3 coding sequence is TGTGCCAGCAGCTTAGCGGGAGGCTCCTTGTTGGACACCGGGGAGCTGTTTTTT. Its protein is CASSLAGGSLLDTGELFF.

The rearrangement links TRBV20-1 to TRBJ2-1; 11 positions match TRBD2. Germline assignment: CDR1 DFQATT and CDR2 SNEGSKA (reference sequence). The CDR3 runs to 14 residues. V lost 6 bases and J lost 3; bases outside the gene matches: 4. The chain's CDR3 is CSAPGLAGYNEQFF. CDR3 DNA sequence: TGCAGTGCGCCAGGACTAGCGGGCTACAATGAGCAGTTCTTC.

The genes are TRBV7-9 and TRBJ2-7; the D gene could be TRBD1 or TRBD2 (5 bases each). The CDR3 runs to 16 residues. Germline lookup yields CDR1 SEHNR and CDR2 FQNEAQ (reference sequence). V lost 5 bases, J lost 0 bases, and 17 bases lay in between. The CDR3 region is CASSLIGAGNSYEQYF. CDR3 sequence (DNA): TGTGCCAGCAGCCTCATCGGGGCAGGAAACTCCTACGAGCAGTACTTC.

At least ten counts were recorded for this clonotype. The chain joins TRBV24-1 to TRBJ2-1, with 9 bases aligning to TRBD2. The CDR3 covers 15 residues. J lost 4 bases, V lost 6 bases, and 6 bases had no gene match. Germline V gene data show CDR1 as KGHDR and CDR2 as SFDVKD. In DNA form, the CDR3 reads TGTGCCACCAGTTCCCAGCGGGGGGTTTACAATGAGCAGTTCTTC. Encoded protein: CATSSQRGVYNEQFF.

This clonotype came up a few times. The chain couples TRBV7-2 to TRBJ2-5; 7 nucleotides line up with TRBD2. The J segment lost 5 bases and the V segment lost 1 base, leaving 7 bases of the junction unmatched. The CDR3 consists of 15 residues. Germline values: CDR1 SGHTA, CDR2 FQGNSA. In nucleotides, the CDR3 is TGTGCCAGCAGCTTAGGTGGGAGGGCCGAGGAGACCCAGTACTTC. Its protein is CASSLGGRAEETQYF.

This clonotype came up a few times. The chain combines TRBV7-9 with TRBJ1-1; TRBD1 agrees at 10 bases. CDR3 length: 14 residues. Germline V gene data show CDR1 as SEHNR and CDR2 as FQNEAQ (reference sequence). With 4 bases clipped from V and 7 bases from J, the junction kept 6 bases outside the gene matches. This CDR3 reads CASSSTGGEIEAFF. DNA for the CDR3: TGTGCCAGCAGCTCGACAGGGGGCGAGATTGAAGCTTTCTTT.

This clonotype was observed a handful of times. The chain uses TRBV4-2 and TRBJ2-7, with D possibly being TRBD2 (6 bases). This CDR3 is built from 14 residues. From germline, CDR1 is LGHNA and CDR2 YNFKEQ. V was shortened by 2 bases and J by 2 bases, with 10 bases between the two germline ends. Here the CDR3 reads CASSQPGLAYEQYF. The DNA for the CDR3 is TGTGCCAGCAGCCAACCGGGACTCGCCTACGAGCAGTACTTC.

This clonotype was detected only a few times. V usage is TRBV7-6 and J usage is TRBJ1-1; D is undetermined. Germline CDR1 and CDR2: SGHVS and FNYEAQ. The CDR3 runs 14 residues. V gave up 7 bases and J gave up 0 bases, with 12 bases separating them. The CDR3 region has the DNA TGTGCCAGCACCCCCGTAGCGATGAACACTGAAGCTTTCTTT. The encoded protein is CASTPVAMNTEAFF.

This clonotype has ten or more counts. The chain is built from TRBV5-1 and TRBJ2-1; 9 bases agree with TRBD2. With 0 bases clipped from V and 4 bases from J, the junction kept 5 bases outside the gene matches. The germline gives CDR1 SGHRS, CDR2 YFSETQ. The CDR3 length is 16 residues. In DNA form, the CDR3 reads TGCGCCAGCAGCTTGGCACTAGCGGGCCTTTACAATGAGCAGTTCTTC. Translating it yields CASSLALAGLYNEQFF.